The 28 T cell receptor beta chains in this list originate from one sample, sequenced in a study of a mutant IDH1 vaccine in newly diagnosed glioma. Only in-frame clones appear in the TCRdb table, and some are missing; sequencing was by immunoSEQ multiplex PCR. The sample records tens of thousands of clones, 81% being singletons. The time point is: week 35, safety follow-up. All doses held 300 ug of mutant IDH1 20-mer peptide, with topical imiquimod. Antigen specificity for these receptors is unknown. Sequences were derived from PBMCs, sampled from a glioma patient whose treatment included an IDH1 peptide vaccine. These receptors were collected from a man in his forties with glioma.

The V call is TRBV5-1, the J call TRBJ1-1; 7 nucleotides align to TRBD1. The CDR3 extends over 15 amino acids. J was trimmed by 1 base and V by 4 bases; bases with no gene match: 7. The germline V gene has CDR1 SGHRS and CDR2 YFSETQ. The CDR3 spells CASSLTGQQNTEAFF. The CDR3 nucleotides read TGCGCCAGCAGCCTTACGGGACAGCAGAACACTGAAGCTTTCTTT.

The rearrangement uses TRBV14 and TRBJ2-7, with TRBD1 identical over 7 bases. Germline CDR1 is SGHDN and CDR2 is FVKESK. J gave up 4 bases and V 1 base, and 1 base lay outside the gene matches. The CDR3 totals 13 residues. The CDR3 DNA is TGTGCCAGCAGCCAAGTCAGGGGGTACGAGCAGTACTTC. Encoded protein: CASSQVRGYEQYF.

V and J are TRBV9 and TRBJ2-7; 10 bases align to TRBD2. After removal of 1 base from V and 5 bases from J, the junction contained 6 bases not matched to a gene. CDR3 length: 15 amino acids. Germline CDR1 reads SGDLS; CDR2 reads YYNGEE. DNA for the CDR3: TGTGCCAGCAGCGTACAGCGGGGGGGCGTCAACGAGCAGTACTTC. Its protein product is CASSVQRGGVNEQYF.

The chain carries TRBV5-8 and TRBJ2-7; TRBD1 aligns across 7 bases. V lost 5 bases, J lost 3 bases, and 17 bases stayed unmatched. This CDR3 comprises 17 residues. Per the germline V gene, CDR1 is SGHTS and CDR2 is YDEGEE. CDR3 DNA sequence: TGTGCCAGCAGGTTCGACAGGGCCGCCCGATTCGGCTACGAGCAGTACTTC. Its translation is CASRFDRAARFGYEQYF.

The rearrangement uses TRBV7-8 and TRBJ2-1, with D possibly being TRBD1 or TRBD2 (6 bases each). Trimming shortened V by 1 base and J by 3 bases, and 16 bases separated the two germline ends. The CDR3 loop spans 17 amino acids. CDR1 and CDR2 (germline): SGHVS, FQNEAQ. For the CDR3, the DNA is TGTGCCAGCAGCTTAGGGTCCGCGGGACAAAACTACAATGAGCAGTTCTTC. Protein product: CASSLGSAGQNYNEQFF.

This chain joins TRBV4-2 and TRBJ1-5, with a possible D match to TRBD1 (5 bases). V was pared by 5 bases and J by 7 bases, with 12 bases between. Germline CDR1 reads LGHNA; CDR2 reads YNFKEQ. The CDR3 length is 13 residues. The CDR3 region has the DNA TGTGCCAGCAGCATTCAGGGATTACAGCCCCAGCATTTT. Its translation is CASSIQGLQPQHF.

The CDR3 here is CASSLLQVPSDEQFF. CDR3 in DNA: TGTGCCAGCAGCTTACTCCAAGTACCTTCCGACGAGCAGTTCTTC. The rearrangement links TRBV7-6 to TRBJ2-1; D is ambiguous. This CDR3 is built from 15 residues. Trimming removed 2 bases at V and 10 bases at J, with 18 bases between. CDR1 and CDR2 (germline): SGHVS, FNYEAQ.

This clone was seen just once. The chain couples TRBV4-3 to TRBJ2-6; D may be TRBD1 (5 bases). V gave up 1 base and J gave up 1 base, with 8 bases separating them. The V gene's germline CDR1 is LGHNA and CDR2 YSLEER. There are 16 residues in the CDR3. CDR3 in DNA: TGCGCCAGCAGCCAAGTAGGGGTATCTGGGGCCAACGTCCTGACTTTC. It codes for CASSQVGVSGANVLTF.

Only a few counts were recorded for this clone. The genes are TRBV6-6 and TRBJ1-3, with 7 bases that match TRBD1. From germline, CDR1 is MNHNY and CDR2 SVGAGI (reference sequence). The CDR3 length is 16 residues. The V gene end was trimmed by 6 bases and the J gene end by 4 bases; junction bases not matched to a gene: 12. CDR3 protein: CASRRGQGRFGNTIYF. CDR3 nucleotides: TGTGCCAGCAGGAGGGGGCAGGGAAGGTTCGGAAACACCATATATTTT.

The rearrangement links TRBV2 to TRBJ1-1, with 7 bases matching TRBD1. The germline CDR1 and CDR2 sequences are SNHLY and FYNNEI. This CDR3 comprises 15 residues. V dropped 5 bases and J dropped 4; count of bases not matched to a gene: 10. The CDR3 reads CASSPGGGLFTEAFF. The DNA for the CDR3 is TGTGCCAGCAGTCCAGGGGGGGGACTGTTCACTGAAGCTTTCTTT.

V gene TRBV7-2 combines with J gene TRBJ2-3; tentatively, D is TRBD2 (5 bases). V lost 0 bases to trimming and J lost 4 bases, with 17 bases between them. The CDR3 is 17 amino acids. Germline CDR1 and CDR2: SGHTA and FQGNSA. As DNA, the CDR3 is TGTGCCAGCAGCTTAGCGCTAGGTCTAGCTAGGGCAGATACGCAGTATTTT. Its protein is CASSLALGLARADTQYF.

By proportion, this clone is medium-sized. The chain carries TRBV25-1 and TRBJ1-5, with D perhaps TRBD1 (5 bases). Germline assignment: CDR1 MGHDK and CDR2 SYGVNS. The CDR3 extends over 14 amino acids. V was trimmed by 2 bases and J by 3 bases, leaving 8 bases between them. The chain's CDR3 is CASSEGGVNQPQHF. The CDR3 bases are TGTGCCAGCAGTGAAGGGGGAGTCAATCAGCCCCAGCATTTT. Full variable domain (remainder filled in from reference TRBV25-1 and TRBJ1-5): EADIYQTPRYLVIGTGKKITLECSQTMGHDKMYWYQQDPGMELHLIHYSYGVNSTEKGDLSSESTVSRIRTEHFPLTLESARPSHTSQYLCASSEGGVNQPQHFGDGTRLSIL.

The chain is built from TRBV6-5 and TRBJ2-7; D ambiguous. Trimming took 0 bases from V and 3 from J, leaving 12 bases between them. The V gene's germline CDR1 is MNHEY and CDR2 SVGAGI. CDR3 length: 15 amino acids. In nucleotides, the CDR3 is TGTGCCAGCAGTTACTCACAGAGACCAGGCTACGAGCAGTACTTC. Its translation is CASSYSQRPGYEQYF.

This chain joins TRBV4-3 and TRBJ2-1, with 7 nucleotides matching TRBD1. CDR1 LGHNA and CDR2 YSLEER come from the germline V gene. V shed 0 bases and J 1 base; nucleotides not matched to a gene: 3. This CDR3 contains 16 residues. CDR3 DNA: TGCGCCAGCAGCCAAGACCCCAGGGGGTCCTACAATGAGCAGTTCTTC. Amino acids: CASSQDPRGSYNEQFF.

The chain combines TRBV29-1 with TRBJ1-1, with TRBD1 matching over 8 bases. The J segment lost 6 bases and the V segment lost 1 base, leaving 10 bases of the junction unmatched. The CDR3 has 15 amino acids. Germline assignment: CDR1 SQVTM and CDR2 ANQGSEA. This CDR3 reads CSVEGGQGSSSEAFF. The DNA of the CDR3 is TGCAGCGTTGAAGGCGGACAGGGAAGTTCGTCTGAAGCTTTCTTT.

To note about this clone: Germline is not matched at one junction end, which may reflect a read error. The CDR3 loop is CASSYSGGSNTGELFF. The CDR3 bases are TGTGCTAGCAGCTATAGCGGGGGCTCGAACACCGGGGAGCTGTTTTTT. The rearrangement links TRBV7-7 to TRBJ2-2, with TRBD2 matching over 9 bases. The CDR3 loop spans 16 amino acids. The germline V gene has CDR1 SSHAT and CDR2 FNYEAQ (reference sequence).

This sequence joins TRBV14 and TRBJ2-7; D ambiguous. Germline CDR1 reads SGHDN; CDR2 reads FVKESK. The V end lost 5 bases, the J end lost 2 bases, and 16 bases lay between the germline ends. CDR3 length: 15 residues. This CDR3 is CASSGLGAPTYEQYF. DNA for the CDR3: TGTGCCAGCAGCGGGCTAGGAGCCCCAACCTACGAGCAGTACTTC. The full variable domain, completed using reference TRBV14 and TRBJ2-7, is EAGVTQFPSHSVIEKGQTVTLRCDPISGHDNLYWYRRVMGKEIKFLLHFVKESKQDESGMPNNRFLAERTGGTYSTLKVQPAELEDSGVYFCASSGLGAPTYEQYFGPGTRLTVT.

Concerning this clone itself: Other DNA sequences in the same sample also yield this CDR3. The chain employs TRBV7-9 and TRBJ2-2; no definite D call. Germline CDR1 SEHNR, CDR2 FQNEAQ (reference sequence). V was pared by 0 bases and J by 5 bases, with 4 bases between. There are 13 residues in the CDR3. The CDR3 region is CASSLAGTGELFF. In nucleotides, the CDR3 is TGTGCCAGCAGCTTAGCGGGGACCGGGGAGCTGTTTTTT.

The V and J genes are TRBV7-9 and TRBJ2-5; D might be TRBD1 or TRBD2, each matching 5 bases. The J call may be wrong; the DNA end is better matched by TRBJ2-7. This CDR3 comprises 13 residues. Germline V lookup: CDR1 SEHNR, CDR2 FQNEAQ (reference sequence). In DNA, the CDR3 is TGTGCCAGCAGCTTTGGGGGTCTGGACGAGCAGTACTTC. Translated, it gives CASSFGGLDEQYF.

The rearrangement uses TRBV6-5 and TRBJ2-5; 11 nucleotides line up with TRBD2. Germline V gene data show CDR1 as MNHEY and CDR2 as SVGAGI. The ends lost 4 bases at V and 6 bases at J; junction bases unmatched: 7. The CDR3 consists of 15 residues. CDR3 bases: TGTGCCAGCAGTTCCACTAGCGGGGGATCGAAGACCCAGTACTTC. This codes for CASSSTSGGSKTQYF.

V usage is TRBV30 and J usage is TRBJ2-7; possible D gene TRBD1, 6 bases. This CDR3 is 15 amino acids long. CDR1 and CDR2 from the germline V gene are GTSNPN and SVGIG (reference sequence). Deletions cut 6 bases from V and 3 bases from J, with 21 bases between. The DNA for the CDR3 is TGTGCCTGTCCTAAGGCCCGGACAGCGAACTACGAGCAGTACTTC. It yields the protein CACPKARTANYEQYF.

The sample holds a few counts of this clone. V usage is TRBV30 and J usage is TRBJ1-2; TRBD1 might be the D (5 bases). The CDR3 is made up of 14 amino acids. Trimming pared 0 bases from V and 8 bases from J, leaving 16 bases between. The V gene's germline CDR1 is GTSNPN and CDR2 SVGIG (reference sequence). This chain's CDR3 is CAWSVLGVVGGYTF. The CDR3 DNA is TGTGCCTGGAGTGTACTAGGGGTCGTGGGGGGCTACACCTTC.

DNA of the CDR3: TGCGCCAGCAGCCAGTCTGTCTCCTACGAGCAGTACTTC. Its protein is CASSQSVSYEQYF. This chain links TRBV4-1 with TRBJ2-7; D is ambiguous. This CDR3 has 13 amino acids. Per germline, CDR1 MGHRA and CDR2 YSYEKL. The germline V and J ends were trimmed by 3 bases and 0 bases, with 6 bases remaining between them.

The chain uses TRBV28 and TRBJ1-5; weak D call: TRBD1 (5 bases). The CDR3 runs to 16 residues. Germline V lookup: CDR1 MDHEN, CDR2 SYDVKM. The germline V and J ends were trimmed by 10 bases and 2 bases, with 21 bases remaining between them. The chain's CDR3 is CATRDLQFLGNQPQHF. For the CDR3, the DNA is TGTGCCACCCGGGACTTACAATTCTTGGGCAATCAGCCCCAGCATTTT.

The chain's CDR3 is CSVGGLGPSNEQFF. The CDR3 DNA follows: TGCAGCGTTGGGGGACTAGGACCCAGCAATGAGCAGTTCTTC. The rearrangement joins TRBV29-1 to TRBJ2-1; 8 nucleotides agree with TRBD2. There are 14 residues in the CDR3. The trim removed 4 bases at V and 6 bases at J, leaving 8 bases unmatched. Germline V gives CDR1 SQVTM, CDR2 ANQGSEA.

The chain employs TRBV10-3 and TRBJ2-5; weak D call: TRBD1 (6 bases). In germline, CDR1 is ENHRY, CDR2 SYGVKD. The CDR3 has 15 residues. With 3 bases removed from V and 0 bases from J, the gap between germline ends came to 11 bases. The CDR3 region has the DNA TGTGCCATCAGTGAAACAGGGATAGACCAAGAGACCCAGTACTTC. Protein product: CAISETGIDQETQYF.

The chain joins TRBV27 to TRBJ2-7; TRBD2 might be the D (5 bases). The V gene lost 2 bases and the J gene lost 7 bases, with 12 bases spanning the gap. Germline V gene data show CDR1 as MNHEY and CDR2 as SMNVEV (reference sequence). The CDR3 loop spans 13 amino acids. The DNA of the CDR3 is TGTGCCAGCAGTTTAACCGGACGGGGAGAGCAGTACTTC. Its translation: CASSLTGRGEQYF.

The genes are TRBV7-6 and TRBJ2-1, with no clear D. V was clipped by 4 bases and J by 3 bases, with 19 bases between them. CDR1 and CDR2 from the germline V gene are SGHVS and FNYEAQ. CDR3 length equals 17 residues. The CDR3 region is CASSSSPLAVHYNEQFF. DNA of the CDR3: TGTGCCAGCAGCTCATCCCCCTTGGCGGTCCACTACAATGAGCAGTTCTTC.